This T cell receptor (beta chain) was documented in a study of blood T cell repertoires in COVID-19. Across the whole study: T cells, B-cell-depleted T cells, or PBMCs supplied cDNA or gDNA.

Study processing details: Using reference gene primer amplification, nucleated cell counts were estimated. Assay: immunoSEQ multiplex PCR; the TCRdb copy retains only in-frame clones and omits some. From that table come the V and J calls and clone size; the DNA was used to work out D and trimming. The table records about 230,000 clones, more than 65% of them present only once. This CDR3 has 16 amino acids. Trimming cost V 5 bases and J 0 bases; bases outside gene matches: 10. CDR1 is LNHDA and CDR2 is SQIVND in the germline V gene (reference sequence). The receptor was isolated from a woman aged 40-49 years who had recovered from COVID-19. The sequencing input was peripheral blood. The chain recombines TRBV19 with TRBJ2-7, with 7 bases fitting TRBD2. In DNA, the CDR3 is TGTGCCAGTAGTTTCGGAGGAGCGGGGAGCTCCTACGAGCAGTACTTC. This sequence encodes CASSFGGAGSSYEQYF.